The clone carrying this T cell receptor (beta chain) was recorded a few times. The target antigen is unknown. The sample originates from a study of T cells after yellow fever vaccination. Study observations and caveats: Weaker in magnitude, the secondary response showed a faster peak on day 5 versus 15. Contamination by abundant bulk-population clonotypes could be present in FACS-sorted repertoires. Clonotypes shared by both compartments, CD4 and CD8, made up a small share.

It was through 5'RACE template switching that TCR cDNA was made, with a universal primer site and UMIs added. A single record per CDR3 protein comes from TCRdb applying MiXCR to the 5' RACE reads. The sample includes 150,000 to 200,000 distinct CDR3 sequences, roughly a tenth of them seen just once. Germline CDR1 is MDHEN and CDR2 is SYDVKM. Trimming removed 4 bases from V and 1 base from J; junction bases left unmatched: 6. This CDR3 has 15 amino acids. V usage is TRBV28 and J usage is TRBJ1-1; TRBD1 matches 7 bases. This TCR was recovered from a man between 18 and 35 years old who received the YFV17D yellow fever vaccine. The sample here was CD8+ T cells sorted from PBMCs, taken 45 days after the yellow fever booster vaccination. This CDR3 reads CASSWEGAPNTEAFF. DNA of the CDR3: TGTGCCAGCAGTTGGGAGGGGGCACCGAACACTGAAGCTTTCTTT.